Listed here are 27 T cell receptor beta chains from one sample, sequenced in a study of T cells expressing NK-cell markers. TCRdb re-called the 5' RACE reads; one entry per CDR3 protein, DNA not given. The ten most abundant clones cover approximately 0.39% of a sample with about 260,000 distinct CDR3 sequences. The material sequenced was blood T cells: a sorted CD56 or NKG2C T cell subset, CD4+ or CD8+ T cells, or bulk PBMC T cells (not recorded which). These TCRs come from a man younger than 35 in good health.

The chain recombines TRBV20-1 with TRBJ2-1; TCRdb outputs TRBD1, but without DNA this stays unchecked. CDR1 is DFQATT and CDR2 is SNEGSKA in the germline V gene (reference sequence). CDR3 length equals 15 residues. The CDR3 loop reads CSARDGTVLYNEQFF.

The chain is built from TRBV18 and TRBJ1-2. Per germline, CDR1 KGHSH and CDR2 LQKENI. This CDR3 is 14 amino acids long. The CDR3 loop is CASSPLDANYGYTF.

The rearrangement uses TRBV7-6 and TRBJ2-1; the TRBD1 assignment by TCRdb is unverifiable without DNA. The CDR3 contains 15 residues. CDR1 and CDR2 (germline): SGHVS, FNYEAQ. The CDR3 region is CASTKMIATPGEQFF.

The chain uses TRBV20-1 and TRBJ2-3; TCRdb selects TRBD2, and the lack of DNA leaves this call unchecked. CDR1 and CDR2 from the germline V gene are DFQATT and SNEGSKA (reference sequence). The CDR3 runs to 18 residues. The CDR3 reads CSGRGGELAGVGTDTQYF.

This chain uses TRBV12-3 or TRBV12-4 with TRBJ2-5; as DNA is missing, the TRBD1 call by TCRdb cannot be tested. The CDR3 consists of 18 residues. The CDR3 here is CASSLRVTGGWGQETQYF.

The chain couples TRBV7-3 to TRBJ2-3; TCRdb gives TRBD1 as the D gene, but with no DNA this cannot be confirmed. Germline V gene sequence: CDR1 SGHTA, CDR2 FQGTGA. CDR3 length equals 15 residues. The CDR3 protein is CASSTGQGVTDTQYF.

This chain uses TRBV20-1 with TRBJ1-4; with no DNA, the TCRdb D assignment of TRBD1 cannot be verified. The CDR3 has 13 amino acids. The V gene's germline CDR1 is DFQATT and CDR2 SNEGSKA (reference sequence). CDR3 region: CSARAGGGEKLFF.

This sequence joins TRBV12-3 or TRBV12-4 and TRBJ2-2; the TRBD2 assignment by TCRdb is unverifiable without DNA. The CDR3 extends over 15 amino acids. The CDR3 protein is CASRTSAHSTGELFF.

The CDR3 protein is CASSIVRTAFNTGELFF. The chain carries TRBV19 and TRBJ2-2; there is no DNA to check the TCRdb D call of TRBD1. In germline, CDR1 is LNHDA, CDR2 SQIVND (reference sequence). The CDR3 is 17 residues long.

The rearrangement links TRBV4-3 to TRBJ2-3; TCRdb's D call, TRBD2, is unchecked because there is no DNA. Per the germline V gene, CDR1 is LGHNA and CDR2 is YSLEER. CDR3 size: 15 residues. The CDR3 here is CASSQGGSITDTQYF.

The chain combines TRBV12-3 or TRBV12-4 with TRBJ2-7; as DNA is missing, the TRBD2 call by TCRdb cannot be tested. This CDR3 contains 14 residues. The CDR3 region is CASSFEGSRYEQYF.

The chain recombines TRBV6-1 with TRBJ2-3; TCRdb names TRBD1, which stays unverified in the absence of DNA. Germline assignment: CDR1 MNHNS and CDR2 SASEGT. The CDR3 consists of 17 residues. The CDR3 region is CASRKGFGVSRGDTQYF.

The chain is built from TRBV20-1 and TRBJ2-5; TCRdb outputs TRBD1, but without DNA this stays unchecked. Germline V CDR1 and CDR2: DFQATT, SNEGSKA (reference sequence). The CDR3 spans 14 residues. CDR3: CSARDPGGFETQYF.

The chain joins TRBV6-5 to TRBJ1-1; TCRdb returns TRBD1, unconfirmable since there is no DNA. Germline V gene sequence: CDR1 MNHEY, CDR2 SVGAGI. The CDR3 covers 14 residues. This CDR3 is CASSPTRQGPKAFF.

J is TRBJ2-7 and V is TRBV7-2. The CDR3 loop spans 16 amino acids. Germline V CDR1 and CDR2: SGHTA, FQGNSA. The CDR3 loop reads CASSPSRAGARHEQYF.

This chain joins TRBV20-1 and TRBJ2-3; TCRdb's D gene call, TRBD2, goes unchecked for lack of DNA. The CDR3 loop spans 15 amino acids. In germline, CDR1 is DFQATT, CDR2 SNEGSKA (reference sequence). The CDR3: CSARDRKGPVITQYF.

This rearrangement joins TRBV30 to TRBJ2-3; the D call of TRBD2 rests on TCRdb alone, since no DNA is present to check it. There are 17 residues in the CDR3. CDR1 GTSNPN and CDR2 SVGIG come from the germline V gene (reference sequence). The CDR3 sequence is CAWSVGVSAGGTDTQYF.

The genes are TRBV10-3 and TRBJ2-3. The CDR3 sequence is 12 residues long. Germline V lookup: CDR1 ENHRY, CDR2 SYGVKD. The CDR3 spells CAIAFGTDTQYF.

V usage is TRBV7-8 and J usage is TRBJ2-1; TCRdb picks TRBD2, but there is no DNA to check that call. The CDR3 has 17 residues. Germline V gene sequence: CDR1 SGHVS, CDR2 FQNEAQ. The CDR3 reads CASRKSPGAGGYNEQFF.

This rearrangement joins TRBV29-1 to TRBJ2-1; TCRdb's D call, TRBD1, is unchecked because there is no DNA. Germline V gene sequence: CDR1 SQVTM, CDR2 ANQGSEA. The CDR3 is 15 residues long. CDR3 residues: CSVDTRGGNDNEQFF.

This sequence joins TRBV12-3 or TRBV12-4 and TRBJ1-4; TCRdb proposes TRBD1, but this gene call is untestable without DNA. The length of the CDR3 is 16 residues. CDR3 in amino acids: CASSLAGTHLNEKLFF.

The gene calls are TRBV5-1 and TRBJ2-1. From germline, CDR1 is SGHRS and CDR2 YFSETQ. The CDR3 consists of 16 residues. The CDR3 spells CASSPRVREGLSEQFF.

This chain joins TRBV10-3 and TRBJ2-7; lacking DNA, the TRBD2 call made by TCRdb goes unchecked. The germline CDR1 and CDR2 sequences are ENHRY and SYGVKD. The CDR3 covers 14 residues. The CDR3 sequence is CAISESGSGYEQYF.

The V call is TRBV29-1, the J call TRBJ2-1; TCRdb's D call of TRBD1 is untestable without DNA. Germline V CDR1 and CDR2: SQVTM, ANQGSEA. The CDR3 loop spans 13 amino acids. The CDR3 is CSVSSRPYNEQFF.

J is TRBJ2-1 and V is TRBV20-1; TCRdb outputs TRBD2, but without DNA this stays unchecked. From germline, CDR1 is DFQATT and CDR2 SNEGSKA (reference sequence). The CDR3 spans 17 residues. The CDR3 sequence is CSARGLAGVSVRDEQFF.

This chain connects TRBV29-1 to TRBJ1-4; TCRdb gives TRBD1 as the D gene, but with no DNA this cannot be confirmed. The CDR3 spans 13 residues. Germline lookup yields CDR1 SQVTM and CDR2 ANQGSEA. The CDR3 sequence: CSVRDRGYEKLFF. The full variable domain, its missing parts supplied by reference TRBV29-1 and TRBJ1-4, is SAVISQKPSRDICQRGTSLTIQCQVDSQVTMMFWYRQQPGQSLTLIATANQGSEATYESGFVIDKFPISRPNLTFSTLTVSNMSPEDSSIYLCSVRDRGYEKLFFGSGTQLSVL.

This chain joins TRBV4-1 and TRBJ2-1; checking the TCRdb D call of TRBD2 is not possible without DNA. This CDR3 region has 15 residues. Germline loops: CDR1 MGHRA, CDR2 YSYEKL. The CDR3 spells CASSRLLAGVGEQFF.